Listed below are T cell receptor beta chains from one sample, sequenced in a study of graft-versus-host responses after intestinal transplantation. TCRdb's copy holds only in-frame clones and misses some; the assay was immunoSEQ multiplex PCR. In the table there are about 70,000 clones, 94% of which are singletons. These receptors are not linked to any known antigen. Here the sequenced sample was unstimulated CD8+ T cells sorted from spleen or lymph node cells, taken before intestinal transplant. Every receptor here comes from a human donor who received an intestinal transplant. CDR3s include the opening cysteine and the closing phenylalanine or tryptophan. The D gene is left open where the match is weak. Clone size is shown for a subset of rows, as once, few, many or a class of expanded clone.

DNA: TGTGCCAGCAGTGATTGGGAGACCCAGTACTTC
CDR3: CASSDWETQYF
J: TRBJ2-5
size: .
V: TRBV2
D: .

DNA: TGCAGTGCTAGTAATGAGCAGTTCTTC
CDR3: CSASNEQFF
J: TRBJ2-1
size: .
V: TRBV20-1
D: .

DNA: TGTGCCAGCAGCTCGGGGGGCACGCAGTATTTT
CDR3: CASSSGGTQYF
J: TRBJ2-3
size: few
V: TRBV27
D: .

DNA: TGTGCCAGCAGCTCGGGACAGGGGTGGACAGATACGCAGTATTTT
CDR3: CASSSGQGWTDTQYF
J: TRBJ2-3
size: once
V: TRBV5-5
D: TRBD1

DNA: TGTGCCAGCAGCGAGGGACTGTCGAACACCGGGGAGCTGTTTTTT
CDR3: CASSEGLSNTGELFF
J: TRBJ2-2
size: .
V: TRBV11-3
D: .

DNA: TGTGCCAGCAGCCCAACCCCCGGGACTAGCGCGTACAATGAGCAGTTCTTC
CDR3: CASSPTPGTSAYNEQFF
J: TRBJ2-1
size: .
V: TRBV7-9
D: TRBD2

DNA: TGCGCCAGCAGCTTGCAGAGCTCCTACAATGAGCAGTTCTTC
CDR3: CASSLQSSYNEQFF
J: TRBJ2-1
size: .
V: TRBV5-1
D: .

DNA: TGTGCCAGCAGTTTATATGCAGGGCATGAAAAACTGTTTTTT
CDR3: CASSLYAGHEKLFF
J: TRBJ1-4
size: .
V: TRBV27
D: .

DNA: TGTGCCAGCAGTGAATATCTGGAGGGAAGCGGGACCCAGTACTTC
CDR3: CASSEYLEGSGTQYF
J: TRBJ2-5
size: .
V: TRBV25-1
D: .

DNA: TGTGCCAGCAGCGACTACCAAGAGACCCAGTACTTC
CDR3: CASSDYQETQYF
J: TRBJ2-5
size: .
V: TRBV7-6
D: .

DNA: TGTGCCAGCAGTGAAAGCCCCGGGGGGCAATACGAGCAGTACTTC
CDR3: CASSESPGGQYEQYF
J: TRBJ2-7
size: .
V: TRBV27
D: .

DNA: TGTGCCAGCAGCTTTCCCCCAAAGCGGGAGGCGACGTACAATGAGCAGTTCTTC
CDR3: CASSFPPKREATYNEQFF
J: TRBJ2-1
size: .
V: TRBV7-6
D: TRBD2

DNA: TGTGCCAGCAGCCCCGATCGACAGGGGGGAGTCTATGGCTACACCTTC
CDR3: CASSPDRQGGVYGYTF
J: TRBJ1-2
size: .
V: TRBV7-9
D: TRBD1

DNA: TGTGCCAGTTGCCCAGGGACTAGCGGGCACACAGATACGCAGTATTTT
CDR3: CASCPGTSGHTDTQYF
J: TRBJ2-3
size: .
V: TRBV27
D: TRBD2

DNA: TGTGCCAGCAGCCAGAGCTATGAAGCTTTCTTT
CDR3: CASSQSYEAFF
J: TRBJ1-1
size: .
V: TRBV2
D: .

DNA: TGTGCCAGCAGCTTGGGGGACGGAGACACCGGGGAGCTGTTTTTT
CDR3: CASSLGDGDTGELFF
J: TRBJ2-2
size: once
V: TRBV5-4
D: .

DNA: TGTGCCAGCAGTTACCCGTGGGGTATACCGGGGGAGACCCAGTACTTC
CDR3: CASSYPWGIPGETQYF
J: TRBJ2-5
size: .
V: TRBV6-5
D: .

DNA: TGTGCCAGCAGTTACTTTAGCGGGAGGTCCCATGAGCAGTTCTTC
CDR3: CASSYFSGRSHEQFF
J: TRBJ2-1
size: .
V: TRBV6-9
D: TRBD2

DNA: TGTGCCAGCCAGGGACGTAGCGGACTTTTAACAGATACGCAGTATTTT
CDR3: CASQGRSGLLTDTQYF
J: TRBJ2-3
size: .
V: TRBV7-9
D: .

DNA: TGTGCCAGCACTTTAGCAGATTACAATGAGCAGTTCTTC
CDR3: CASTLADYNEQFF
J: TRBJ2-1
size: .
V: TRBV5-5
D: .

DNA: TGTGCCAGCACCCCCGGGGGAAGCTCCTACAATGAGCAGTTCTTC
CDR3: CASTPGGSSYNEQFF
J: TRBJ2-1
size: .
V: TRBV7-9
D: .

DNA: TGTGCCAGCAGTGAATGGAATAGTAGGGGGACCACAGATACGCAGTATTTT
CDR3: CASSEWNSRGTTDTQYF
J: TRBJ2-3
size: .
V: TRBV25-1
D: .

DNA: TGTGCCAGCTCACTGGCTATAATGGCGGACTACAATGAGCAGTTCTTC
CDR3: CASSLAIMADYNEQFF
J: TRBJ2-1
size: once
V: TRBV18
D: .

DNA: TGTGCCAGCAGTTTACAGACTACCTACGAGCAGTACTTC
CDR3: CASSLQTTYEQYF
J: TRBJ2-7
size: .
V: TRBV28
D: .

DNA: TGCGCCAGCAGCTTAGGGGACGGTTACAATGAGCAGTTCTTC
CDR3: CASSLGDGYNEQFF
J: TRBJ2-1
size: .
V: TRBV5-1
D: .

DNA: TGTGCCTGGAGTGCTAGCGGGAGTTACTACGAGCAGTACTTC
CDR3: CAWSASGSYYEQYF
J: TRBJ2-7
size: .
V: TRBV30
D: TRBD2

DNA: TGTGCCAGCAGTTTACCAGGGGGCGATCTCCATGAGCAGTTCTTC
CDR3: CASSLPGGDLHEQFF
J: TRBJ2-1
size: .
V: TRBV28
D: TRBD1

DNA: TGTGCCAGCAGTGATTCCCAAAGCCGAAGCACCATATATTTT
CDR3: CASSDSQSRSTIYF
J: TRBJ1-3
size: .
V: TRBV6-5
D: .

DNA: TGTGCCAGCAGTACAGGACAGTTTTTCTCCCAGTTCTTC
CDR3: CASSTGQFFSQFF
J: TRBJ2-1
size: .
V: TRBV27
D: .

DNA: TGTGCCAGCAGTTACGGGACTAGCGGGAGCTACAATGAGCAGTTCTTC
CDR3: CASSYGTSGSYNEQFF
J: TRBJ2-1
size: .
V: TRBV27
D: TRBD2

DNA: TGCACCAGCAGGGTAACGCGTTTGTGCCAAAGTCGGGCCAACGTCCTGACTTTC
CDR3: CTSRVTRLCQSRANVLTF
J: TRBJ2-6
size: .
V: TRBV1
D: .